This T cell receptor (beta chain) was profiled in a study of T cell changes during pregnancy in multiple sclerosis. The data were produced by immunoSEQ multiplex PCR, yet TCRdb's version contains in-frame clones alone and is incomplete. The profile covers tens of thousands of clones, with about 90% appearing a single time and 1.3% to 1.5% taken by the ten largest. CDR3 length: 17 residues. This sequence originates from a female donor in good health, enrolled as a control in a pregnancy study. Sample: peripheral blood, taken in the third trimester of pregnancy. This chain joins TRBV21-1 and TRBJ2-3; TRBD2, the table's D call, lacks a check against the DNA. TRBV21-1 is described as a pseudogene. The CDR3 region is CASSKEGANARTDTQYF. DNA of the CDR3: TGTGCCAGCAGCAAAGAGGGAGCGAATGCTCGCACAGATACGCAGTATTTT.